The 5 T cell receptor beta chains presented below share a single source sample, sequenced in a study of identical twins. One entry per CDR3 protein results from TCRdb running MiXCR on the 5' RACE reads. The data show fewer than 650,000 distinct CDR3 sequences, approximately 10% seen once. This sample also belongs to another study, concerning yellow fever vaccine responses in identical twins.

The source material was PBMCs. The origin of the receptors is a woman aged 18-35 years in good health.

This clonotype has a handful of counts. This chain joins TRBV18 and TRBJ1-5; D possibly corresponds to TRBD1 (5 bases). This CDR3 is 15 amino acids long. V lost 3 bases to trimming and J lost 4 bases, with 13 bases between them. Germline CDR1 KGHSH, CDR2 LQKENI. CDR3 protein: CASSPSPGQNQPQHF. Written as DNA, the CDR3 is TGTGCCAGCTCACCCTCTCCAGGGCAGAATCAGCCCCAGCATTTT.

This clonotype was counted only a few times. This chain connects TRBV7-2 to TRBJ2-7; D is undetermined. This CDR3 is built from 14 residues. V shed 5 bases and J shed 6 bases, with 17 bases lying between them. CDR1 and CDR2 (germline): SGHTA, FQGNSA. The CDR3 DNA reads TGTGCCAGCAGCGGGGAAATGCTAAAAGTCGAGCAGTACTTC. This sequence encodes CASSGEMLKVEQYF.

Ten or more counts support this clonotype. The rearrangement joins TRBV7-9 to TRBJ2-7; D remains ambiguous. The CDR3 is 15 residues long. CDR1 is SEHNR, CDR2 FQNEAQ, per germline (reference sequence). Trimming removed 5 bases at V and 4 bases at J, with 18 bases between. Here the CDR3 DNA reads TGTGCCAGCAGCCCCCCGGGCAGGTCTAATTACGAGCAGTACTTC. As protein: CASSPPGRSNYEQYF.

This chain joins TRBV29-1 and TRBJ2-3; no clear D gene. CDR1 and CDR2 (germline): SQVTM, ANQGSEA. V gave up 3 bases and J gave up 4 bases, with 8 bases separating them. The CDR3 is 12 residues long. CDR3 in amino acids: CSVESSADTQYF. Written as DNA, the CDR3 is TGCAGCGTTGAGAGCTCCGCAGATACGCAGTATTTT.

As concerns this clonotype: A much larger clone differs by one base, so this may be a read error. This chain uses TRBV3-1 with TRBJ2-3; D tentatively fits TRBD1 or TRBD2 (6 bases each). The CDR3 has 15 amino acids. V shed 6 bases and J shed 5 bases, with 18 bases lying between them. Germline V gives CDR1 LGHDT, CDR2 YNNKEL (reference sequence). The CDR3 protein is CASRTIGGRGDTQYF. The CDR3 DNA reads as TGTGCCAGCAGAACAATTGGGGGGCGCGGAGATACGCAGTATTTT.